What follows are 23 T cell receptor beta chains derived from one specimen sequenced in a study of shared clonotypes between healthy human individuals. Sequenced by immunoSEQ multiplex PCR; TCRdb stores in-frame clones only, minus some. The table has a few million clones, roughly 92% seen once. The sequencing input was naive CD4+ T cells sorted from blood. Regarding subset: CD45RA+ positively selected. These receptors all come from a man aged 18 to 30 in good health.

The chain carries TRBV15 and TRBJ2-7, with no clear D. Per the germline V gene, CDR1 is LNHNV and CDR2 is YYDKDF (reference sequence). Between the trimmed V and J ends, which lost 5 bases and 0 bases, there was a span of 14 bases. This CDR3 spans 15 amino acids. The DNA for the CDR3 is TGTGCCACCAGCCCTAGTACCCACGACTCCTACGAGCAGTACTTC. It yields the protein CATSPSTHDSYEQYF.

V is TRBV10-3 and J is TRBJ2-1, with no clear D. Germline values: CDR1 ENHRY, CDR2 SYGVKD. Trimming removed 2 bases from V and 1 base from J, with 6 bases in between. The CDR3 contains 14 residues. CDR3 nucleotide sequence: TGTGCCATCAGTGAGAGGCTGTCCTACAATGAGCAGTTCTTC. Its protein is CAISERLSYNEQFF.

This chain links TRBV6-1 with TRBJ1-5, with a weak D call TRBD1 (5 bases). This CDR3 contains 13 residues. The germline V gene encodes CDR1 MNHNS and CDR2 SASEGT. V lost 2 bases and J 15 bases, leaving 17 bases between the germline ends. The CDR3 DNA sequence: TGTGCCAGCAGTGAACCTCCGGGACCCGGAGCGCATTTT. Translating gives CASSEPPGPGAHF.

The CDR3 here is CSVAQGRSYNEQFF. CDR3 DNA sequence: TGCAGCGTTGCCCAGGGCAGGTCCTACAATGAGCAGTTCTTC. This chain links TRBV29-1 with TRBJ2-1; possibly TRBD1 for D (5 bases). The CDR3 is made up of 14 amino acids. V lost 4 bases to trimming and J lost 1 base, with 11 bases between them. Germline CDR1 reads SQVTM; CDR2 reads ANQGSEA.

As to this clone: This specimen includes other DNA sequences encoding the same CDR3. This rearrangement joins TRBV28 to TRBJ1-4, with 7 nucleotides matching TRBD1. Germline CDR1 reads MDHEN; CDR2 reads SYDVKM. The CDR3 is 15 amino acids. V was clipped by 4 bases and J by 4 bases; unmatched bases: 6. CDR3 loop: CASSSPGQFNEKLFF. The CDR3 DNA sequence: TGTGCCAGCAGTTCACCGGGACAGTTTAATGAAAAACTGTTTTTT.

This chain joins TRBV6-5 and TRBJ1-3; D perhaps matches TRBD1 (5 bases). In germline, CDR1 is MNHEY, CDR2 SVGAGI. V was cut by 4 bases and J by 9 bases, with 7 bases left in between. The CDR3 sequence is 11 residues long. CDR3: CASSSGGTIYF. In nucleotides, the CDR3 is TGTGCCAGCAGTTCCGGGGGCACCATATATTTT.

The CDR3 sequence is CASSPPSTGTGATGELFF. Here the CDR3 DNA reads TGTGCCAGCTCACCACCGTCGACCGGGACAGGGGCCACCGGGGAGCTGTTTTTT. The chain is built from TRBV18 and TRBJ2-2; 10 nucleotides match TRBD1. After removal of 0 bases from V and 4 bases from J, the junction contained 8 bases not matched to a gene. There are 18 residues in the CDR3. CDR1 and CDR2 from the germline V gene are KGHSH and LQKENI.

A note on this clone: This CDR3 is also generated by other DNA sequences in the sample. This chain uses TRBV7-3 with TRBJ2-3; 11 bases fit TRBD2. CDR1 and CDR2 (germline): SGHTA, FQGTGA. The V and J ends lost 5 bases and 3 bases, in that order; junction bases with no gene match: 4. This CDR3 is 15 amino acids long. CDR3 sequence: CASSRTSGGTDTQYF. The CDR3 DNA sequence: TGTGCCAGCAGCCGTACTAGCGGGGGAACAGATACGCAGTATTTT. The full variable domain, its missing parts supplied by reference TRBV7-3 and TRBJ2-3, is GAGVSQTPSNKVTEKGKYVELRCDPISGHTALYWYRQSLGQGPEFLIYFQGTGAADDSGLPNDRFFAVRPEGSVSTLKIQRTERGDSAVYLCASSRTSGGTDTQYFGPGTRLTVL.

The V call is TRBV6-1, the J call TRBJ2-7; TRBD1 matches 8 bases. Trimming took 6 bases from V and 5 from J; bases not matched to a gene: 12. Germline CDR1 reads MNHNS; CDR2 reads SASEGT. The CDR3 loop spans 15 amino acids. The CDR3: CASRNVRDRINEQYF. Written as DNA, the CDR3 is TGTGCCAGCAGAAACGTCCGGGACAGGATAAACGAGCAGTACTTC.

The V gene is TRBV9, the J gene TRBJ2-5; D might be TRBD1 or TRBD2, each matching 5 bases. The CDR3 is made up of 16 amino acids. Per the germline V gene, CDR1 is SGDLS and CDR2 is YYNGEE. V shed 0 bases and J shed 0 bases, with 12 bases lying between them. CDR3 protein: CASSVGGTLYQETQYF. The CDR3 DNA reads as TGTGCCAGCAGCGTAGGTGGGACCCTGTACCAAGAGACCCAGTACTTC.

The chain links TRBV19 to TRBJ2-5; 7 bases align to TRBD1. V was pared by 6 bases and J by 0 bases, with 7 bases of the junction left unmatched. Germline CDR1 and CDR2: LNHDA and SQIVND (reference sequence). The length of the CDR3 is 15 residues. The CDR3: CASSPRQGHQETQYF. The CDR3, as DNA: TGTGCCAGTAGCCCCCGACAGGGCCACCAAGAGACCCAGTACTTC.

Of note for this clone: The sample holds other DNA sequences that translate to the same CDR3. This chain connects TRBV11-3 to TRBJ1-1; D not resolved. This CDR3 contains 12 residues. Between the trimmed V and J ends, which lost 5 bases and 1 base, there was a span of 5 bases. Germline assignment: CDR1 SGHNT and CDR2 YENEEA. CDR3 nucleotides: TGTGCCAGCAGCGGAAGGAACACTGAAGCTTTCTTT. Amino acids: CASSGRNTEAFF.

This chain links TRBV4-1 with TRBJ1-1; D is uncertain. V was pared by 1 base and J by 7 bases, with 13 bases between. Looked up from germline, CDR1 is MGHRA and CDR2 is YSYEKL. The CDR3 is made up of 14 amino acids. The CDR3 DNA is TGCGCCAGCAGCCAAGGGACTCTCATCGTTGAAGCTTTCTTT. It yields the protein CASSQGTLIVEAFF.

This CDR3 is CASSLDDRGNQPQHF. The CDR3 DNA reads TGTGCCAGCAGCTTAGATGACCGGGGTAATCAGCCCCAGCATTTT. This rearrangement joins TRBV11-2 to TRBJ1-5; no firm D call. V lost 0 bases and J 4 bases, leaving 10 bases between the germline ends. The CDR3 runs 15 residues. The germline gives CDR1 SGHAT, CDR2 FQNNGV.

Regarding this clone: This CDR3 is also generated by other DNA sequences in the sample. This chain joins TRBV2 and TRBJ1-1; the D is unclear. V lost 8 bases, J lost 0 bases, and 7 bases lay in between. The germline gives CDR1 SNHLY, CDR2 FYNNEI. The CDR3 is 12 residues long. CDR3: CASGRMNTEAFF. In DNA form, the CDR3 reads TGTGCCAGCGGACGGATGAACACTGAAGCTTTCTTT.

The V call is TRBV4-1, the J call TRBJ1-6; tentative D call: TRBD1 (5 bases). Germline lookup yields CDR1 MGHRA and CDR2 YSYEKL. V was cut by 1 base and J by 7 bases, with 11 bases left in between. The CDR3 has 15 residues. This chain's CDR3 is CASSQGQLGNSPLHF. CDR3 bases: TGCGCCAGCAGCCAAGGACAGTTAGGGAATTCACCCCTCCACTTT.

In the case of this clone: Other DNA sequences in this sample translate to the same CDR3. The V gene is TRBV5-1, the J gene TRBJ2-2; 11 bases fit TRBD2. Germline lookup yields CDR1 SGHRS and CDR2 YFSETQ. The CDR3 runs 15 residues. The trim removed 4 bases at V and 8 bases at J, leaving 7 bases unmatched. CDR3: CASSPLTSGTGELFF. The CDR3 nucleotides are TGCGCCAGCAGCCCTCTGACTAGCGGGACGGGGGAGCTGTTTTTT.

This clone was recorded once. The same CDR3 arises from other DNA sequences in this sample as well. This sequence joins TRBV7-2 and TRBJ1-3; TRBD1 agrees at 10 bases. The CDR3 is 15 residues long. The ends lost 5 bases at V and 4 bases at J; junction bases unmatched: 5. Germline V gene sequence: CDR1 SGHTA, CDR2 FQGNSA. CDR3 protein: CASSRDRGPGNTIYF. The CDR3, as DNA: TGTGCCAGCAGCCGAGACAGGGGGCCCGGAAACACCATATATTTT.

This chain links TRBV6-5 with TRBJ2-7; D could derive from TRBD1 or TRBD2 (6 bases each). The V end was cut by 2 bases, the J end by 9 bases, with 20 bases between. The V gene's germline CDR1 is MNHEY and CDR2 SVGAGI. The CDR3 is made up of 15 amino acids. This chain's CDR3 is CASSYARGGTRVQYF. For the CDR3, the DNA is TGTGCCAGCAGTTACGCTCGGGGCGGGACACGGGTGCAGTACTTC.

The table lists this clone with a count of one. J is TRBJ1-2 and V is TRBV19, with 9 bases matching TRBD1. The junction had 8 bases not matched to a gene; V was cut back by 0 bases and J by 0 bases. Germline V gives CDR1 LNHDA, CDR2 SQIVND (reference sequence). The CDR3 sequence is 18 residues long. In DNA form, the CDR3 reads TGTGCCAGTAGTATAGAAGATCGGCGGGACAGGGCTAACTATGGCTACACCTTC. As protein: CASSIEDRRDRANYGYTF.

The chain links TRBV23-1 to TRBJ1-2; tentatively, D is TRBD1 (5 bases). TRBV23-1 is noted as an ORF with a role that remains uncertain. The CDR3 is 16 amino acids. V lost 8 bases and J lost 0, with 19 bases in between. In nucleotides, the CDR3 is TGCGCCAGCGCCTGGAAAGGAAGGGACCCTAACTATGGCTACACCTTC. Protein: CASAWKGRDPNYGYTF.

CDR3 amino acids: CASSLGGGWGQPQHF. In DNA form, the CDR3 reads TGCGCCAGCAGTCTAGGAGGGGGATGGGGTCAGCCCCAGCATTTT. V and J are TRBV5-1 and TRBJ1-5; maybe TRBD1 (6 bases). Trimming cost V 5 bases and J 6 bases, with 18 bases left between them. Germline V lookup: CDR1 SGHRS, CDR2 YFSETQ. The CDR3 is 15 residues long.

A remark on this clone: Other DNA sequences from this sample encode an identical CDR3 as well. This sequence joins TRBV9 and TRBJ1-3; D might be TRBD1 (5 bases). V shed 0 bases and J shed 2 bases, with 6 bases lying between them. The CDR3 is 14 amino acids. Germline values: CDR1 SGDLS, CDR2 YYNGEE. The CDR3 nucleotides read TGTGCCAGCAGCGTAGTAGGGGCTGGAAACACCATATATTTT. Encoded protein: CASSVVGAGNTIYF.